Listed here are 31 T cell receptor beta chains from one sample, sequenced in a study of cytomegalovirus exposure and HLA in healthy donors. Amplification used 60 Vbeta primers and 13 Jbeta primers. Data came from immunoSEQ multiplex PCR; TCRdb stores just in-frame clones and leaves some out. The sample includes about 140,000 clones, around four fifths of them seen just once. The sample was PBMCs. These receptors were taken from a man aged 30 to 45 in good health and CMV-seropositive.

The rearrangement joins TRBV5-1 to TRBJ2-4; TRBD2 matches 13 bases. This CDR3 is built from 19 residues. CDR1 is SGHRS and CDR2 is YFSETQ in the germline V gene. V lost 4 bases and J lost 1; bases outside the gene matches: 11. CDR3 DNA: TGCGCCAGCAGCCCGACTAGCGGGAGGCTCACCGGGGCCAAAAACATTCAGTACTTC. Amino acid sequence: CASSPTSGRLTGAKNIQYF. Supplemented by reference TRBV5-1 and TRBJ2-4, the full variable domain reads KAGVTQTPRYLIKTRGQQVTLSCSPISGHRSVSWYQQTPGQGLQFLFEYFSETQRNKGNFPGRFSGRQFSNSRSEMNVSTLELGDSALYLCASSPTSGRLTGAKNIQYFGAGTRLSVL.

V gene TRBV20-1 combines with J gene TRBJ1-5; no reliable D call. This CDR3 contains 11 residues. Germline CDR1 DFQATT, CDR2 SNEGSKA (reference sequence). Trimming took 6 bases from V and 2 from J, leaving 5 bases between them. The CDR3 protein is CSAEGNQPQHF. The CDR3 DNA is TGCAGTGCGGAGGGCAATCAGCCCCAGCATTTT.

This chain uses TRBV5-1 with TRBJ2-3; tentatively, D is TRBD2 (6 bases). This CDR3 contains 14 residues. Trimming removed 4 bases from V and 4 bases from J, with 13 bases in between. CDR1 is SGHRS and CDR2 is YFSETQ in the germline V gene. CDR3 sequence: CASSGTEAPDTQYF. The CDR3 nucleotides read TGCGCCAGCAGCGGGACTGAGGCCCCAGATACGCAGTATTTT. Looking up the rest from reference TRBV5-1 and TRBJ2-3 gives the full variable domain: KAGVTQTPRYLIKTRGQQVTLSCSPISGHRSVSWYQQTPGQGLQFLFEYFSETQRNKGNFPGRFSGRQFSNSRSEMNVSTLELGDSALYLCASSGTEAPDTQYFGPGTRLTVL.

The CDR3 nucleotides are TGTGCCAGCAGCTCCCCTAGGGGGGGAGGCACAGATACGCAGTATTTT. This codes for CASSSPRGGGTDTQYF. The chain employs TRBV7-6 and TRBJ2-3, with a tentative D call TRBD2 (7 bases). The CDR3 contains 16 residues. V shed 4 bases and J shed 1 base, with 15 bases lying between them. Germline V lookup: CDR1 SGHVS, CDR2 FNYEAQ.

The chain employs TRBV27 and TRBJ2-7; D is ambiguous. This CDR3 has 17 residues. Trimming cost V 0 bases and J 1 base, with 16 bases left between them. CDR1 MNHEY and CDR2 SMNVEV come from the germline V gene (reference sequence). CDR3 protein: CASSLSLARALSYEQYF. CDR3 in DNA: TGTGCCAGCAGTTTATCGTTAGCCCGAGCTCTGTCCTACGAGCAGTACTTC.

The rearrangement links TRBV28 to TRBJ2-7; the D gene is possibly TRBD2 (6 bases). The CDR3 loop spans 15 amino acids. Germline V gene data show CDR1 as MDHEN and CDR2 as SYDVKM. Trimming stripped 5 bases from V and 3 bases from J, with 17 bases between. In nucleotides, the CDR3 is TGTGCCAGCAGTGCCCCCGGGACTCAAGGCTACGAGCAGTACTTC. It is translated as CASSAPGTQGYEQYF. The full variable domain, its missing parts supplied by reference TRBV28 and TRBJ2-7, is DVKVTQSSRYLVKRTGEKVFLECVQDMDHENMFWYRQDPGLGLRLIYFSYDVKMKEKGDIPEGYSVSREKKERFSLILESASTNQTSMYLCASSAPGTQGYEQYFGPGTRLTVT.

Of note for this clone: The junction departs from germline at one end; a sequencing error may be responsible. The chain is built from TRBV7-9 and TRBJ2-1; 9 bases are a match to TRBD2. The CDR3 spans 16 residues. From germline, CDR1 is SEHNR and CDR2 FQNEAQ (reference sequence). CDR3 bases: TGTTCCAGCAGCTTAAGGTCTAGCGGGACATACAATGAGCAGTTCTTC. Residues: CSSSLRSSGTYNEQFF.

CDR3 in amino acids: CSVESGAYEQYF. As DNA, the CDR3 is TGCAGCGTTGAGAGCGGAGCCTACGAGCAGTACTTC. This chain links TRBV29-1 with TRBJ2-7, with a possible D match to TRBD2 (5 bases). This CDR3 has 12 residues. Deletions cut 3 bases from V and 2 bases from J, with 8 bases between. CDR1 SQVTM and CDR2 ANQGSEA come from the germline V gene.

This clone was counted a few times. The chain links TRBV30 to TRBJ1-1; perhaps TRBD1 as D (6 bases). CDR3 length equals 11 residues. V lost 8 bases to trimming and J lost 7 bases, with 14 bases between them. CDR1 GTSNPN and CDR2 SVGIG come from the germline V gene (reference sequence). Here the CDR3 reads CAGGRGFEAFF. CDR3 DNA: TGTGCCGGGGGAAGGGGGTTTGAAGCTTTCTTT.

This clone appeared a few times. The chain has TRBV28 and TRBJ1-4; perhaps TRBD1 as D (6 bases). The CDR3 has 15 residues. Trimming cost V 6 bases and J 8 bases, with 19 bases left between them. Germline V gene sequence: CDR1 MDHEN, CDR2 SYDVKM. This CDR3 is CASSSLGRGGEKLFF. The CDR3 nucleotides are TGTGCCAGCAGCTCATTGGGCAGGGGTGGGGAAAAACTGTTTTTT.

The chain links TRBV7-9 to TRBJ1-2; possibly TRBD1 for D (6 bases). The CDR3 runs 16 residues. Germline values: CDR1 SEHNR, CDR2 FQNEAQ (reference sequence). V shed 5 bases and J shed 3 bases, with 19 bases lying between them. This CDR3 reads CASSPARGRMDYGYTF. The DNA for the CDR3 is TGTGCCAGCAGCCCCGCCAGGGGCAGGATGGACTATGGCTACACCTTC. The full variable domain, completed using reference TRBV7-9 and TRBJ1-2, is DTGVSQNPRHKITKRGQNVTFRCDPISEHNRLYWYRQTLGQGPEFLTYFQNEAQLEKSRLLSDRFSAERPKGSFSTLEIQRTEQGDSAMYLCASSPARGRMDYGYTFGSGTRLTVV.

This clone has just one count. This rearrangement joins TRBV28 to TRBJ1-5, with TRBD1 matching over 9 bases. The CDR3 is 16 residues long. V shed 3 bases, J shed 2 bases, and the junction held 5 bases outside the gene matches. Germline values: CDR1 MDHEN, CDR2 SYDVKM. The CDR3, as DNA: TGTGCCAGCAGTTTTCGACAGGGGGTCGGCAATCAGCCCCAGCATTTT. Translation gives CASSFRQGVGNQPQHF.

The rearrangement uses TRBV7-3 and TRBJ2-2; 10 bases line up with TRBD2. Trimming at V came to 2 bases and at J to 7 bases, leaving 1 base not matched to a gene. Germline loops: CDR1 SGHTA, CDR2 FQGTGA. This CDR3 has 14 residues. This chain's CDR3 is CASSLGLAVGELFF. CDR3 nucleotide sequence: TGTGCCAGCAGCTTAGGACTAGCGGTCGGGGAGCTGTTTTTT.

Written as DNA, the CDR3 is TGTGCCAGCAGCTTAGGTGGGCTTAACACCGGGGAGCTGTTTTTT. It yields the protein CASSLGGLNTGELFF. The chain has TRBV7-6 and TRBJ2-2; D ambiguous. Trimming stripped 1 base from V and 2 bases from J, with 8 bases between. From germline, CDR1 is SGHVS and CDR2 FNYEAQ. The CDR3 is 15 amino acids.

The V gene is TRBV5-8, the J gene TRBJ2-3, with 7 bases aligning to TRBD1. The CDR3 length is 17 residues. The V gene end was trimmed by 4 bases and the J gene end by 2 bases; junction bases not matched to a gene: 13. Germline CDR1 and CDR2: SGHTS and YDEGEE. The CDR3 loop reads CASSPQGTAGATDTQYF. CDR3 in DNA: TGTGCCAGCAGCCCTCAGGGGACAGCTGGGGCCACAGATACGCAGTATTTT. Variable domain in full (rest from reference TRBV5-8 and TRBJ2-3): EAGVTQSPTHLIKTRGQQATLRCSPISGHTSVYWYQQALGLGLQFLLWYDEGEERNRGNFPPRFSGRQFPNYSSELNVNALELEDSALYLCASSPQGTAGATDTQYFGPGTRLTVL.

The V and J genes are TRBV28 and TRBJ1-1; D is possibly TRBD1 (6 bases). With 3 bases removed from V and 0 bases from J, the gap between germline ends came to 17 bases. This CDR3 is built from 17 residues. Looked up from germline, CDR1 is MDHEN and CDR2 is SYDVKM. CDR3 amino acids: CASSFPGQKRVNTEAFF. In DNA, the CDR3 is TGTGCCAGCAGTTTCCCGGGACAAAAACGGGTGAACACTGAAGCTTTCTTT.

A remark on this clone: Relative to the germline gene, one junction end is altered; a read error may explain this. The CDR3, as DNA: TGCGCCAGCAGCGCGAGAGGCACGGATACGCAGTATTTT. Translation: CASSARGTDTQYF. The chain carries TRBV5-1 and TRBJ2-3; no clear D gene. This CDR3 is 13 amino acids long. Germline V gene data show CDR1 as SGHRS and CDR2 as YFSETQ.

The rearrangement links TRBV28 to TRBJ1-2; possibly TRBD1 for D (6 bases). The CDR3 runs 13 residues. Between the trimmed V and J ends, which lost 6 bases and 8 bases, there was a span of 16 bases. Per germline, CDR1 MDHEN and CDR2 SYDVKM. The CDR3 DNA reads as TGTGCCAGCAGACAGGGCCCGGGTGAAGGCTACACCTTC. It is translated as CASRQGPGEGYTF.

This chain uses TRBV5-4 with TRBJ2-1; 12 nucleotides agree with TRBD2. The junction had 6 bases not matched to a gene; V was cut back by 5 bases and J by 6 bases. CDR3 length: 15 amino acids. The germline V gene encodes CDR1 SGHNT and CDR2 YYREEE (reference sequence). DNA for the CDR3: TGTGCCAGCAGTCTTGGACTAGCGGGGTCCAATGAGCAGTTCTTC. This sequence encodes CASSLGLAGSNEQFF. The whole variable domain, filled in from reference TRBV5-4 and TRBJ2-1, reads ETGVTQSPTHLIKTRGQQVTLRCSSQSGHNTVSWYQQALGQGPQFIFQYYREEENGRGNFPPRFSGLQFPNYSSELNVNALELDDSALYLCASSLGLAGSNEQFFGPGTRLTVL.

The CDR3 here is CASSLNWDSQETQYF. In DNA, the CDR3 is TGTGCCAGCAGCTTAAATTGGGACAGTCAAGAGACCCAGTACTTC. The V call is TRBV11-2, the J call TRBJ2-5; 7 bases map to TRBD1. CDR3 length: 15 amino acids. Trimming at V came to 2 bases and at J to 2 bases, leaving 5 bases not matched to a gene. Looked up from germline, CDR1 is SGHAT and CDR2 is FQNNGV.

The chain joins TRBV6-4 to TRBJ2-1; D is uncertain. Trimming took 2 bases from V and 0 from J, leaving 8 bases between them. The germline CDR1 and CDR2 sequences are MRHNA and SNTAGT. This CDR3 contains 15 residues. The CDR3 nucleotides read TGTGCCAGCAGTGACGAGGCGGACTCCTACAATGAGCAGTTCTTC. Its translation: CASSDEADSYNEQFF.

This chain connects TRBV7-9 to TRBJ1-5, with TRBD1 identical over 7 bases. CDR3 length: 12 residues. Trimming took 5 bases from V and 6 from J; bases not matched to a gene: 1. Germline-derived CDR1 and CDR2 are SEHNR and FQNEAQ (reference sequence). The CDR3 loop reads CASSRQGQPQHF. The CDR3 region has the DNA TGTGCCAGCAGCCGACAGGGTCAGCCCCAGCATTTT.

This clone appeared a single time. This rearrangement joins TRBV11-2 to TRBJ1-3, with 7 nucleotides matching TRBD1. Germline loops: CDR1 SGHAT, CDR2 FQNNGV. The CDR3 contains 15 residues. V dropped 5 bases and J dropped 0; count of bases not matched to a gene: 4. CDR3: CASSKGQTSGNTIYF. The CDR3 DNA follows: TGTGCCAGCAGCAAGGGACAGACCTCTGGAAACACCATATATTTT.

CDR3 sequence (DNA): TGTGCCAGCAGTTTGGACGGGGGCACTGAAGCTTTCTTT. It specifies CASSLDGGTEAFF. The chain joins TRBV6-4 to TRBJ1-1, with D possibly matching TRBD1 (5 bases). Germline values: CDR1 MRHNA, CDR2 SNTAGT. V dropped 5 bases and J dropped 4 bases, with 11 bases sitting between them. CDR3 size: 13 residues.

This clone was seen only once. The chain has TRBV6-1 and TRBJ1-1; D remains ambiguous. Germline CDR1 is MNHNS and CDR2 is SASEGT. Trimming left V 3 bases short and J 1 base short, with 6 bases between. The CDR3 has 13 residues. CDR3 amino acids: CASSEQKNTEAFF. The CDR3 nucleotides read TGTGCCAGCAGTGAGCAGAAGAACACTGAAGCTTTCTTT.

The chain couples TRBV28 to TRBJ2-3; tentative D call: TRBD2 (6 bases). CDR3 size: 15 residues. Germline-derived CDR1 and CDR2 are MDHEN and SYDVKM. The V end lost 5 bases, the J end lost 0 bases, and 12 bases lay between the germline ends. CDR3 protein: CASSPSGTSTDTQYF. The CDR3 nucleotides are TGTGCCAGCAGTCCCTCCGGGACTAGCACAGATACGCAGTATTTT.

This clone was counted a single time. The genes are TRBV2 and TRBJ2-5; D unclear. This CDR3 is built from 12 residues. Germline V CDR1 and CDR2: SNHLY, FYNNEI. V dropped 7 bases and J dropped 5 bases, with 11 bases sitting between them. CDR3 nucleotide sequence: TGTGCCAGCAAAAAGTCCGCGGAGACCCAGTACTTC. Residues: CASKKSAETQYF.

V and J are TRBV9 and TRBJ1-2; D is undetermined. The CDR3 has 18 amino acids. Trimming stripped 3 bases from V and 5 bases from J, with 26 bases between. Germline loops: CDR1 SGDLS, CDR2 YYNGEE. This CDR3 reads CASSEASGSGRVSYGYTF. In DNA form, the CDR3 reads TGTGCCAGCAGCGAGGCATCGGGGTCGGGTCGTGTGAGTTATGGCTACACCTTC.

The chain joins TRBV18 to TRBJ1-5, with TRBD1 identical over 8 bases. Germline V CDR1 and CDR2: KGHSH, LQKENI. The ends lost 3 bases at V and 6 bases at J; junction bases unmatched: 7. This CDR3 has 15 residues. The CDR3 region is CASSPGQGAGQPQHF. CDR3 in DNA: TGTGCCAGCTCACCGGGCCAGGGGGCCGGTCAGCCCCAGCATTTT.

The V gene is TRBV2, the J gene TRBJ2-1; 7 nucleotides line up with TRBD2. Germline CDR1 is SNHLY and CDR2 is FYNNEI. The CDR3 length is 14 residues. With 11 bases clipped from V and 7 bases from J, the junction kept 14 bases outside the gene matches. CDR3 in amino acids: CARETRPGGNEQFF. In nucleotides, the CDR3 is TGTGCCCGAGAAACCCGACCGGGGGGAAATGAGCAGTTCTTC. The whole variable domain, filled in from reference TRBV2 and TRBJ2-1, reads EPEVTQTPSHQVTQMGQEVILRCVPISNHLYFYWYRQILGQKVEFLVSFYNNEISEKSEIFDDQFSVERPDGSNFTLKIRSTKLEDSAMYFCARETRPGGNEQFFGPGTRLTVL.

The chain recombines TRBV27 with TRBJ2-1; weak D call: TRBD2 (6 bases). Germline CDR1 reads MNHEY; CDR2 reads SMNVEV (reference sequence). V was clipped by 6 bases and J by 6 bases, with 18 bases between them. The length of the CDR3 is 15 residues. CDR3 amino acids: CASRKGLNRFNEQFF. DNA of the CDR3: TGTGCCAGCAGAAAAGGACTAAATCGATTCAATGAGCAGTTCTTC.